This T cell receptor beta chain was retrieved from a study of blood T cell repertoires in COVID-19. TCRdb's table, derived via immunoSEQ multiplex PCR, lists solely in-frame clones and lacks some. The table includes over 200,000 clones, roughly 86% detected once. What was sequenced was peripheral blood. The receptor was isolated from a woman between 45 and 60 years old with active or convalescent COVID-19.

The CDR3 loop is CASSLSGGNTIYF. The CDR3 region has the DNA TGTGCCAGCAGTTTGTCAGGGGGAAACACCATATATTTT. This chain links TRBV6-6 with TRBJ1-3, with D possibly TRBD1 on 5 matching bases. This CDR3 has 13 amino acids. From germline, CDR1 is MNHNY and CDR2 SVGAGI (reference sequence). The V gene lost 4 bases and the J gene lost 4 bases, with 8 bases spanning the gap.